The 3 T cell receptor beta chains below were found in one sample sequenced in a study of cytomegalovirus exposure and HLA in healthy donors (dated by TCRdb to about 2017). The receptor library was made with the immunoSEQ multiplex PCR assay. A mixture of 60 forward primers for TCR Vbeta segments and 13 reverse primers for TCR Jbeta segments was used in the multiplex PCR. TCRdb re-hosts the immuneACCESS table, in-frame sequences only. Its copies lack some clones; in the studies checked, an unresolved V gene accounts for under half of them, and the cause for the rest is not known. The sample table holds about 180,000 clones, of which 76% were seen once. The ten largest account for about 1.5% of the sample. Sequenced: PBMCs. Receptors originate from a man younger than 30 in good health and CMV-seronegative.

V and J are TRBV6-6 and TRBJ2-7; 10 bases map to TRBD2. J gave up 3 bases and V 8 bases, and 7 bases lay outside the gene matches. The germline gives CDR1 MNHNY, CDR2 SVGAGI (reference sequence). This CDR3 is built from 14 residues. CDR3 nucleotide sequence: TGTGCCAGCGGGGACAGGACTAGCGGCTACGAGCAGTACTTC. It yields the protein CASGDRTSGYEQYF.

V usage is TRBV18 and J usage is TRBJ2-1; TRBD2 might be the D (6 bases). V lost 10 bases, J lost 1 base, and 20 bases lay in between. CDR3 length: 16 residues. Germline loops: CDR1 KGHSH, CDR2 LQKENI. CDR3 in DNA: TGTGCCACCCAGGGCTCGCGGGAAGGGTCCTACAATGAGCAGTTCTTC. Translated: CATQGSREGSYNEQFF.

The chain links TRBV19 to TRBJ2-1, with a tentative D call TRBD1 (5 bases). Per germline, CDR1 LNHDA and CDR2 SQIVND (reference sequence). The CDR3 loop spans 17 amino acids. V lost 1 base and J 4 bases, leaving 17 bases between the germline ends. CDR3 sequence reads: CASSIVGQGRVYNEQFF. For the CDR3, the DNA is TGTGCCAGTAGTATAGTAGGGCAGGGCCGGGTGTACAATGAGCAGTTCTTC.